A single sample gave rise to the 18 T cell receptor beta chains below, sequenced in a study of spatial heterogeneity in lung cancer. Described time point: sample taken at primary tumor resection. TCRdb re-analysed the 5' RACE reads in MiXCR, keeping a single row per CDR3 protein. Of about 80,000 distinct CDR3 sequences listed, around 7.3% are singletons. Specimen: PBMCs, collected at surgery. These receptors all come from a male donor with early-stage non-small cell lung cancer.

The chain joins TRBV5-1 to TRBJ1-2; 7 nucleotides align to TRBD1. The CDR3 runs 14 residues. With V trimmed by 5 bases and J by 5 bases, 9 bases remained unmatched. Germline V gives CDR1 SGHRS, CDR2 YFSETQ. The CDR3 DNA reads TGCGCCAGCAGGACTACCGGGACAGAATATGGCTACACCTTC. Translating it yields CASRTTGTEYGYTF.

The chain couples TRBV27 to TRBJ1-2; no reliable D call. The CDR3 length is 13 residues. V lost 7 bases, J lost 4 bases, and 13 bases lay in between. Germline V CDR1 and CDR2: MNHEY, SMNVEV (reference sequence). The CDR3 region is CASTRGGGYGYTF. CDR3 DNA: TGTGCCAGCACCCGCGGCGGTGGCTATGGCTACACCTTC.

This clonotype was seen ten or more times. The CDR3: CASLPGAYEQYF. The CDR3 coding sequence is TGTGCCAGCCTTCCCGGGGCCTACGAGCAGTACTTC. This chain connects TRBV2 to TRBJ2-7, with D maybe TRBD2 (5 bases). The CDR3 runs 12 residues. V shed 8 bases and J shed 2 bases, with 10 bases lying between them. The germline V gene encodes CDR1 SNHLY and CDR2 FYNNEI.

The V and J genes are TRBV6-5 and TRBJ2-5, with TRBD2 identical over 12 bases. The CDR3 consists of 16 residues. V was clipped by 4 bases and J by 1 base; unmatched bases: 4. Germline V gives CDR1 MNHEY, CDR2 SVGAGI. The CDR3 nucleotides are TGTGCCAGCAGTTCCAGACTAGCGGGGGTCCAAGAGACCCAGTACTTC. Translated, it gives CASSSRLAGVQETQYF.

This clonotype was detected ten times or more. Written as DNA, the CDR3 is TGCAGCGTTCTGACCTATAAGGACAGGGCGAACACTGAAGCTTTCTTT. It encodes CSVLTYKDRANTEAFF. The genes are TRBV29-1 and TRBJ1-1, with 8 nucleotides matching TRBD1. There are 16 residues in the CDR3. The germline V gene encodes CDR1 SQVTM and CDR2 ANQGSEA. The junction had 12 bases not matched to a gene; V was cut back by 5 bases and J by 1 base.

The chain uses TRBV30 and TRBJ2-2, with D maybe TRBD2 (6 bases). V lost 3 bases and J lost 4, with 18 bases in between. CDR3 length: 16 residues. Germline V gene data show CDR1 as GTSNPN and CDR2 as SVGIG (reference sequence). CDR3 in amino acids: CAWSALPAGPTGELFF. The DNA of the CDR3 is TGTGCCTGGAGCGCTTTGCCGGCGGGACCCACCGGGGAGCTGTTTTTT.

CDR3 nucleotide sequence: TGTGCCAGTAGTATAGATTCGGTCGTTAACTATGGCTACACCTTC. Translation gives CASSIDSVVNYGYTF. The rearrangement uses TRBV19 and TRBJ1-2; D uncertain. Trimming pared 0 bases from V and 1 base from J, leaving 9 bases between. The CDR3 sequence is 15 residues long. Germline assignment: CDR1 LNHDA and CDR2 SQIVND (reference sequence).

This clonotype was recorded at least ten times. V usage is TRBV7-2 and J usage is TRBJ1-2; D is perhaps TRBD1 (5 bases). The CDR3 is made up of 17 amino acids. The V end was cut by 1 base, the J end by 2 bases, with 17 bases between. Per the germline V gene, CDR1 is SGHTA and CDR2 is FQGNSA. The chain's CDR3 is CASSLVGRAGQNYGYTF. The CDR3, as DNA: TGTGCCAGCAGCTTAGTAGGCAGGGCCGGTCAAAACTATGGCTACACCTTC.

This clonotype was observed many times. The V call is TRBV6-1, the J call TRBJ2-1; D not resolved. CDR3 length equals 13 residues. V shed 0 bases and J shed 8 bases, with 8 bases lying between them. Germline values: CDR1 MNHNS, CDR2 SASEGT. DNA of the CDR3: TGTGCCAGCAGTGAAGCGCCCGGCGATGAGCAGTTCTTC. Its translation: CASSEAPGDEQFF.

This clonotype came up many times. The V and J genes are TRBV24-1 and TRBJ2-1; D may match TRBD1 or TRBD2 (5 bases each). V was clipped by 0 bases and J by 6 bases, with 8 bases between them. Germline V gene sequence: CDR1 KGHDR, CDR2 SFDVKD. The CDR3 has 14 residues. This chain's CDR3 is CATSDLWDANEQFF. DNA of the CDR3: TGTGCCACCAGTGATTTGTGGGACGCCAATGAGCAGTTCTTC.

J is TRBJ1-3 and V is TRBV5-1, with D tentatively TRBD1 (6 bases). This CDR3 is built from 14 residues. Trimming took off 0 bases at V and 2 bases at J, with 6 bases between the two ends. CDR1 and CDR2 from the germline V gene are SGHRS and YFSETQ. The CDR3 region is CASSLGDTGNTIYF. In DNA, the CDR3 is TGCGCCAGCAGCTTGGGGGACACTGGAAACACCATATATTTT.

A few counts support this clonotype. The J gene is TRBJ2-3, the V gene TRBV9; D remains ambiguous. Germline CDR1 reads SGDLS; CDR2 reads YYNGEE. V was pared by 0 bases and J by 6 bases, with 11 bases between. This CDR3 comprises 14 residues. The CDR3 region has the DNA TGTGCCAGCAGCGTAGTAGAGAGAAGGGATACGCAGTATTTT. It yields the protein CASSVVERRDTQYF.

This clonotype was detected ten times or more. J is TRBJ2-2 and V is TRBV29-1; D gene uncertain. The CDR3 contains 14 residues. The germline V gene encodes CDR1 SQVTM and CDR2 ANQGSEA. V shed 5 bases and J shed 5 bases, with 15 bases lying between them. CDR3 in amino acids: CSVYQDLGTGELFF. The CDR3 region has the DNA TGCAGCGTTTATCAGGACCTCGGAACCGGGGAGCTGTTTTTT.

This clonotype was observed many times. The genes are TRBV27 and TRBJ1-2, with D tentatively TRBD1 (5 bases). The CDR3 is 13 residues long. CDR1 and CDR2 (germline): MNHEY, SMNVEV (reference sequence). V was shortened by 0 bases and J by 3 bases, with 5 bases between the two germline ends. The CDR3 is CASSLSTDYGYTF. CDR3 DNA: TGTGCCAGCAGTTTATCGACAGACTATGGCTACACCTTC.

This clonotype has a handful of counts. The chain is built from TRBV4-2 and TRBJ2-7; 7 bases fit TRBD2. Germline CDR1 is LGHNA and CDR2 is YNFKEQ. V shed 5 bases, J shed 1 base, and the junction held 8 bases outside the gene matches. This CDR3 has 15 residues. CDR3: CASSGGLAESYEQYF. CDR3 sequence (DNA): TGTGCCAGCAGCGGAGGCCTAGCGGAATCCTACGAGCAGTACTTC.

This clonotype was picked up a small number of times. This chain connects TRBV27 to TRBJ1-5; D not certain. The length of the CDR3 is 15 residues. V lost 2 bases to trimming and J lost 0 bases, with 8 bases between them. Germline assignment: CDR1 MNHEY and CDR2 SMNVEV (reference sequence). CDR3 amino acids: CASSLNGDSNQPQHF. The CDR3 DNA is TGTGCCAGCAGTTTAAATGGAGATAGCAATCAGCCCCAGCATTTT.

This chain uses TRBV18 with TRBJ1-1, with 7 bases identical to TRBD1. V shed 3 bases, J shed 7 bases, and the junction held 14 bases outside the gene matches. CDR3 length equals 16 residues. In germline, CDR1 is KGHSH, CDR2 LQKENI. The CDR3 DNA is TGTGCCAGCTCACCCCAGGCCGACAGGGCGGCCGGTGAAGCTTTCTTT. Protein product: CASSPQADRAAGEAFF.

The chain combines TRBV7-2 with TRBJ2-1, with TRBD2 identical over 10 bases. V shed 2 bases, J shed 4 bases, and the junction held 8 bases outside the gene matches. Looked up from germline, CDR1 is SGHTA and CDR2 is FQGNSA. This CDR3 is 17 amino acids long. CDR3 nucleotides: TGTGCCAGCAGCTTATTTGGTCGAGCGGGAGGGTACAATGAGCAGTTCTTC. Translated, it gives CASSLFGRAGGYNEQFF.